A selection of T cell receptor beta chains follows, all from one sample in a study of T cells in localized non-small cell lung cancer. Clones were read by immunoSEQ multiplex PCR, and TCRdb kept only the in-frame ones, dropping some. Of about 70,000 clones in the sample, approximately 88% are singletons; the top ten hold 1% to 1.5%. Here the sequenced sample was peripheral blood, taken before any cancer treatment. These receptors came from a female donor over 55 with stage I lung adenocarcinoma. Each CDR3 is given with its conserved first and last residue. Fields, in order: V gene, D gene, clone size, J gene, CDR3 protein, CDR3 DNA. D genes are given only for firm matches. The size of a clone is reported for some rows only, either as once, few or many, or as a class for expanded clones.

>TRBV6-1|.|once|TRBJ1-1
CASSKRNTEAFF
TGTGCCAGCAGCAAGAGGAACACTGAAGCTTTCTTT
>TRBV4-2|TRBD2|.|TRBJ2-3
CASSQAVAGGDTDTQYF
TGTGCCAGCAGCCAAGCGGTGGCGGGAGGGGACACAGATACGCAGTATTTT
>TRBV6-1|TRBD2|.|TRBJ2-7
CASSEEGLAGVPYEQYF
TGTGCCAGCAGTGAGGAGGGCCTAGCGGGAGTTCCCTACGAGCAGTACTTC
>TRBV4-1|.|.|TRBJ2-7
CASSQDRRYEQYF
TGCGCCAGCAGCCAAGATCGACGTTACGAGCAGTACTTC
>TRBV4-2|.|.|TRBJ2-7
CASSQVGDYEQYF
TGTGCCAGCAGCCAAGTAGGTGACTACGAGCAGTACTTC
>TRBV5-1|.|.|TRBJ2-7
CASSSSGEVYEQYF
TGCGCCAGCAGCTCGTCAGGGGAGGTCTACGAGCAGTACTTC
>TRBV2|.|few|TRBJ2-7
CASSLSGLIEQYF
TGTGCCAGCAGTTTGTCGGGGTTAATCGAGCAGTACTTC
>TRBV11-2|.|.|TRBJ2-7
CASSLNYEQYF
TGTGCCAGCAGCCTAAACTACGAGCAGTACTTC
>TRBV5-1|TRBD2|few|TRBJ2-5
CASSETSGSIETQYF
TGCGCCAGCAGCGAAACTAGCGGGAGCATAGAGACCCAGTACTTC
>TRBV18|.|.|TRBJ2-5
CASSPQGKETQYF
TGTGCCAGCTCACCACAGGGGAAAGAGACCCAGTACTTC
>TRBV27|TRBD1|.|TRBJ1-2
CASSSGQGSGYTF
TGTGCCAGCAGTTCCGGACAGGGAAGTGGCTACACCTTC
>TRBV27|.|.|TRBJ2-7
CASTGRSYEQYF
TGTGCCAGCACAGGCAGATCCTACGAGCAGTACTTC
>TRBV7-8|TRBD1|.|TRBJ2-5
CASSLVRATGVETQYF
TGTGCCAGCAGCTTAGTCAGAGCGACAGGGGTCGAGACCCAGTACTTC
>TRBV9|.|.|TRBJ2-3
CASSALLGDTQYF
TGTGCCAGCAGCGCATTGTTAGGGGATACGCAGTATTTT
>TRBV2|.|.|TRBJ1-5
CASGYRNQPQHF
TGTGCCAGCGGGTACAGAAATCAGCCCCAGCATTTT
>TRBV27|.|.|TRBJ1-2
CASSFSVGWGYTF
TGTGCCAGCAGCTTTTCAGTGGGGTGGGGCTACACCTTC
>TRBV7-3|TRBD2|few|TRBJ2-1
CASSLLAGGALDEQFF
TGTGCCAGCAGCCTGTTAGCGGGAGGTGCGTTGGATGAGCAGTTCTTC
>TRBV7-2|.|.|TRBJ2-5
CASSSRLVGETQYF
TGTGCCAGCAGCTCTCGACTAGTCGGGGAGACCCAGTACTTC